The 16 T cell receptor beta chains below were found in one sample sequenced in a study of cytomegalovirus exposure and HLA in healthy donors (dated by TCRdb to 2017 to 2019). Libraries were made using the immunoSEQ multiplex PCR assay. The clones in this table, taken by TCRdb from immuneACCESS, are in-frame only. Not every clone is retained; where verified, under half of the shortfall comes from an unresolved V gene, and the cause of the rest is unknown. The sample records about 240,000 clones, more than 75% of which are singletons. The biggest ten clones account for over 0.95% of the sample. Sequenced sample: PBMCs. All receptors derive from a woman in her twenties or thirties in good health and CMV-seropositive.

DNA for the CDR3: TGTGCCAGCAGTGATTCCGTGCAGTTCTTC. Translating gives CASSDSVQFF. The chain is built from TRBV25-1 and TRBJ2-1; D gene ambiguous. Germline V CDR1 and CDR2: MGHDK, SYGVNS. This CDR3 region has 10 residues. Deletions cut 3 bases from V and 12 bases from J, with 6 bases between.

The chain joins TRBV29-1 to TRBJ2-2; D gene uncertain. Germline CDR1 reads SQVTM; CDR2 reads ANQGSEA. This CDR3 has 12 residues. V gave up 3 bases and J gave up 5 bases, with 7 bases separating them. The CDR3 sequence: CSVEGTTGELFF. CDR3 DNA: TGCAGCGTTGAGGGCACAACCGGGGAGCTGTTTTTT.

The rearrangement links TRBV9 to TRBJ2-3, with 11 bases identical to TRBD2. V was pared by 2 bases and J by 1 base, with 3 bases of the junction left unmatched. The germline CDR1 and CDR2 sequences are SGDLS and YYNGEE. The length of the CDR3 is 16 residues. The CDR3 DNA follows: TGTGCCAGCAGCGTTGGGACTAGCGGTGGCACAGATACGCAGTATTTT. Translating it yields CASSVGTSGGTDTQYF.

The rearrangement uses TRBV11-2 and TRBJ1-5; weak D call: TRBD1 (6 bases). Per the germline V gene, CDR1 is SGHAT and CDR2 is FQNNGV. Trimming cost V 5 bases and J 4 bases, with 21 bases left between them. The CDR3 is made up of 17 amino acids. The CDR3 sequence is CASSQGGGPLRNQPQHF. The DNA for the CDR3 is TGTGCCAGCAGCCAAGGGGGAGGGCCGCTAAGGAATCAGCCCCAGCATTTT.

The V gene is TRBV5-8, the J gene TRBJ2-1; 9 nucleotides align to TRBD2. Losses at the gene ends were 1 base for V and 4 bases for J; bases not matched to a gene: 3. The germline V gene encodes CDR1 SGHTS and CDR2 YDEGEE. The CDR3 consists of 15 residues. The CDR3 region has the DNA TGTGCCAGCAGCTTGAGCACTAGCGGGTACAATGAGCAGTTCTTC. It codes for CASSLSTSGYNEQFF. Drawing the rest from reference TRBV5-8 and TRBJ2-1, the complete variable domain is EAGVTQSPTHLIKTRGQQATLRCSPISGHTSVYWYQQALGLGLQFLLWYDEGEERNRGNFPPRFSGRQFPNYSSELNVNALELEDSALYLCASSLSTSGYNEQFFGPGTRLTVL.

The CDR3 coding sequence is TGTGCCATCAGTCCGGGACAGACCTACACCGGGGAGCTGTTTTTT. It specifies CAISPGQTYTGELFF. The V and J genes are TRBV10-3 and TRBJ2-2; 7 bases are shared with TRBD1. CDR3 length: 15 residues. Germline CDR1 is ENHRY and CDR2 is SYGVKD. V dropped 5 bases and J dropped 3; count of bases not matched to a gene: 6.

This clone was counted a few times. This rearrangement joins TRBV5-1 to TRBJ1-1, with D uncertain. This CDR3 is built from 16 residues. V was clipped by 0 bases and J by 0 bases, with 12 bases between them. Per germline, CDR1 SGHRS and CDR2 YFSETQ. CDR3 sequence reads: CASSLGPVSMNTEAFF. DNA for the CDR3: TGCGCCAGCAGCTTGGGGCCCGTCTCCATGAACACTGAAGCTTTCTTT.

This clone has just one count. V and J are TRBV9 and TRBJ2-7; 14 bases align to TRBD2. CDR3 length: 15 amino acids. With V trimmed by 2 bases and J by 4 bases, 2 bases remained unmatched. Germline V CDR1 and CDR2: SGDLS, YYNGEE. As DNA, the CDR3 is TGTGCCAGCAGCGTGACTAGCGGGAGGGGTTACGAGCAGTACTTC. Translation: CASSVTSGRGYEQYF.

The chain carries TRBV19 and TRBJ2-7, with no clear D. Trimming cost V 3 bases and J 2 bases, with 8 bases left between them. The CDR3 is 13 residues long. The V gene's germline CDR1 is LNHDA and CDR2 SQIVND (reference sequence). The CDR3 reads CASSMAGAYEQYF. CDR3 nucleotide sequence: TGTGCCAGTAGTATGGCCGGAGCCTACGAGCAGTACTTC.

This chain joins TRBV5-1 and TRBJ2-7; no clear D gene. This CDR3 is 13 amino acids long. V was cut by 0 bases and J by 2 bases, with 6 bases left in between. From germline, CDR1 is SGHRS and CDR2 YFSETQ. The CDR3 sequence: CASSLALAYEQYF. CDR3 sequence (DNA): TGCGCCAGCAGCTTGGCCCTCGCCTACGAGCAGTACTTC.

The chain carries TRBV11-2 and TRBJ2-3, with 8 bases matching TRBD2. Germline CDR1 and CDR2: SGHAT and FQNNGV. CDR3 length: 15 residues. Trimming removed 5 bases from V and 0 bases from J; junction bases left unmatched: 4. The CDR3 is CASSISGTSTDTQYF. CDR3 coding DNA: TGTGCCAGCAGCATTAGCGGGACTAGCACAGATACGCAGTATTTT.

V usage is TRBV30 and J usage is TRBJ1-4, with unresolved D. CDR1 and CDR2 (germline): GTSNPN, SVGIG (reference sequence). Trimming shortened V by 2 bases and J by 4 bases, and 8 bases separated the two germline ends. CDR3 length: 13 amino acids. DNA for the CDR3: TGTGCCTGGAGTAGTCTAGATAATGAAAAACTGTTTTTT. This encodes CAWSSLDNEKLFF.

The chain employs TRBV10-2 and TRBJ2-1; a weak D match, TRBD2 (5 bases). The germline V gene has CDR1 WSHSY and CDR2 SAAADI. Trimming shortened V by 2 bases and J by 7 bases, and 15 bases separated the two germline ends. This CDR3 is 15 amino acids long. Written as DNA, the CDR3 is TGCGCCAGCAGTGAGGAGATAGCGCGTAATAATGAGCAGTTCTTC. Residues: CASSEEIARNNEQFF.

The chain links TRBV9 to TRBJ2-1, with 8 positions matching TRBD2. Germline V lookup: CDR1 SGDLS, CDR2 YYNGEE. The CDR3 extends over 18 amino acids. The V and J ends lost 4 bases and 4 bases, in that order; junction bases with no gene match: 16. Here the CDR3 reads CASSHPESGSHNYNEQFF. The CDR3 region has the DNA TGTGCCAGCAGCCACCCGGAGAGCGGGAGTCATAATTACAATGAGCAGTTCTTC.

The chain joins TRBV5-1 to TRBJ2-1; tentatively, D is TRBD1 (6 bases). The germline V and J ends were trimmed by 1 base and 4 bases, with 12 bases remaining between them. There are 15 residues in the CDR3. CDR1 is SGHRS, CDR2 YFSETQ, per germline. CDR3 amino acids: CASSLITGQYNEQFF. The CDR3 bases are TGCGCCAGCAGCTTGATTACGGGACAATACAATGAGCAGTTCTTC.

The rearrangement links TRBV10-3 to TRBJ2-3; unclear D gene. In germline, CDR1 is ENHRY, CDR2 SYGVKD. This CDR3 contains 14 residues. V lost 3 bases and J lost 1, with 8 bases in between. CDR3 residues: CAISDPSRTDTQYF. CDR3 in DNA: TGTGCCATCAGTGACCCCAGTCGCACAGATACGCAGTATTTT.